Below, one T cell receptor beta chain is given with its context. The data are from a study of identical twins. TCRdb reanalysed the 5' RACE reads using MiXCR and keeps one entry per CDR3 protein. The repertoire holds roughly 1.6 million distinct CDR3 sequences, with around a third as singletons. This clonotype was sampled from a newborn girl in good health. Sequenced input: cord blood.

CDR3 nucleotides: TGTGCCAGCAGCCGAAGGGGAATGTACGAGCAGTACTTC. It translates to CASSRRGMYEQYF. The V call is TRBV3-1, the J call TRBJ2-7; a weak D match, TRBD1 (5 bases). Germline assignment: CDR1 LGHDT and CDR2 YNNKEL (reference sequence). V lost 4 bases, J lost 4 bases, and 11 bases lay in between. The CDR3 covers 13 residues.